This T cell receptor (beta chain) stems from a study of cytomegalovirus exposure and HLA in healthy donors. Findings and limits, study-wide: The presence/absence work took it that sequencing depth was about the same across donors. Confirmation was obtained in vitro that three CMV-associated chains are specific for CMV antigens. Most subjects' HLA-A and HLA-B alleles were reportedly predicted from TCR beta sequences. Per a later analysis, roughly 17,000 TCR beta sequences showed association with HLA alleles at 0.05 false discovery rate.

The CDR3 extends over 14 amino acids. Trimming removed 3 bases at V and 4 bases at J, with 10 bases between. CDR1 SNHLY and CDR2 FYNNEI come from the germline V gene. PCR was performed using 60 Vbeta and 13 Jbeta primers. The table came from immunoSEQ multiplex PCR; TCRdb's copy has only in-frame clones and leaves some out. The data hold some 61,000 clones, with approximately 80% observed a single time. Remarks on this clone: Its antigen is not known.

The V and J genes are TRBV2 and TRBJ2-4; D perhaps matches TRBD1 (6 bases). The sequenced sample was PBMCs. This sequence originates from a human donor in good health. The CDR3 loop reads CASSERTEKNIQYF. Written as DNA, the CDR3 is TGTGCCAGCAGTGAGAGGACAGAGAAAAACATTCAGTACTTC.